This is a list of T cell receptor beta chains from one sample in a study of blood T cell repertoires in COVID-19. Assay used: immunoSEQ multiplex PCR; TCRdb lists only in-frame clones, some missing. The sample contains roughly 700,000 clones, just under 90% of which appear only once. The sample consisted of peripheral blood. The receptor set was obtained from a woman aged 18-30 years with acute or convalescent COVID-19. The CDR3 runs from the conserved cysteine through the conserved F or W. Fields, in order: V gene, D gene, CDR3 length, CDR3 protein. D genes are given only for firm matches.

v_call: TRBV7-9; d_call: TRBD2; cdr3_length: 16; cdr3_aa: CASSSIGRGVVAEQYF
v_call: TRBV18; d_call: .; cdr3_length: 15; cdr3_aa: CASSRSGPGANVLTF
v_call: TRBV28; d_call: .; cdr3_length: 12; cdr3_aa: CASSFTDNEQFF
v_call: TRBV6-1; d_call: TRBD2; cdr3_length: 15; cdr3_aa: CASSEVSGGADEQFF
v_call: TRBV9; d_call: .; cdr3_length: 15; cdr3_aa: CASSVVGRGDTEAFF
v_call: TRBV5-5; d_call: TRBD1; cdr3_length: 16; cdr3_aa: CASSLPRTGMNTEAFF
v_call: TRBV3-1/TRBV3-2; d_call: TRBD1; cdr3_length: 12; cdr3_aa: CASSVRDRVQYF
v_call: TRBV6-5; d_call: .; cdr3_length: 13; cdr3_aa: CASSSQTNTEAFF
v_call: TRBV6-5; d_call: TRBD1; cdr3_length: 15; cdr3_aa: CASRDQTGAGNTIYF
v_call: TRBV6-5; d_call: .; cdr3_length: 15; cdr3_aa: CASSPRGGYNSPLHF
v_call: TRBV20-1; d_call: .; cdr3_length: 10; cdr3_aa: CSASTGRAFF
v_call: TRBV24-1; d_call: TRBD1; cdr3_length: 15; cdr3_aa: CATSEQGRPDQPQHF
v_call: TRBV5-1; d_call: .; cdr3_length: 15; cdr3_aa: CASSLRGGPYNEQFF
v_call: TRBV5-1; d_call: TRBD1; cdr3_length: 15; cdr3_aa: CASSPSTGHNYGYTF
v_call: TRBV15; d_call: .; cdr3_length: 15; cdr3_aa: CATSRDNGPNEKLFF
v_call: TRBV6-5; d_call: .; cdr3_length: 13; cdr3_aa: CASSSTGFYGYTF
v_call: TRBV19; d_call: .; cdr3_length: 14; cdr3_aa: CASRPRGNTGELFF
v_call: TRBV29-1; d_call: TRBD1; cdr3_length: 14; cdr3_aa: CSVDRDRGISEAFF
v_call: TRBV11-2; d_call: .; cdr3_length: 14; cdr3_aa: CASSPTVLNTEAFF
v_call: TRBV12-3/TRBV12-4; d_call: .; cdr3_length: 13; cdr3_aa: CASSLQGNYGYTF
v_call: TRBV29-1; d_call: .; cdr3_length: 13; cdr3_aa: CSVTQGIPYGYTF
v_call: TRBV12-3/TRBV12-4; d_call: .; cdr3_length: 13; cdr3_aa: CASSLRFNQPQHF
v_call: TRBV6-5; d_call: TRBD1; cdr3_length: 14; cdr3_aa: CASSKGQGVGAQHF
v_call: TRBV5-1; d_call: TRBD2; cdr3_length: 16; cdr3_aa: CASSLLSGGAFNEQFF
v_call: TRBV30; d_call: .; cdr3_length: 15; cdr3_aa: CAWSILPTPNTEAFF
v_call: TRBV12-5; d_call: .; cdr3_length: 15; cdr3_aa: CASGFITAGANVLTF